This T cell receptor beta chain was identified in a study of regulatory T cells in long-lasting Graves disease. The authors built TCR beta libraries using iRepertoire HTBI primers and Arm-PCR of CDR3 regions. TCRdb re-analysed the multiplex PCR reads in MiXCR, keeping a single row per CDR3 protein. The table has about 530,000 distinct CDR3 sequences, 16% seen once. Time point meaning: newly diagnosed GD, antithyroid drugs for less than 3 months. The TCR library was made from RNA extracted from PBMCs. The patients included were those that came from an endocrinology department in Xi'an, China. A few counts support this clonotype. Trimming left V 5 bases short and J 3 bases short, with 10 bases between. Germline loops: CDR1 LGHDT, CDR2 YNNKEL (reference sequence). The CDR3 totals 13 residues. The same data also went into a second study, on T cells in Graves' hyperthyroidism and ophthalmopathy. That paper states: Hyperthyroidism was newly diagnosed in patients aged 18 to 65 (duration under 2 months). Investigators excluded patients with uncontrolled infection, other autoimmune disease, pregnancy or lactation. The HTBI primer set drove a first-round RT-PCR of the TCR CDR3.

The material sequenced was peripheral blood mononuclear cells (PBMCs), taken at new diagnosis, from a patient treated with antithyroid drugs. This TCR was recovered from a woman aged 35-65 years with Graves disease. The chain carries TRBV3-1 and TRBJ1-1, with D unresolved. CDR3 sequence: CASSARDYTEAFF. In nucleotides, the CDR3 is TGTGCCAGCAGCGCAAGGGATTACACTGAAGCTTTCTTT.